The clone carrying this T cell receptor beta chain was seen at least ten times. Generation of TCR cDNA used 5'RACE template switching (which added a universal primer site and UMIs). TCRdb recomputed calls from the 5' RACE reads with MiXCR, one row per CDR3 protein. The sample holds about 31,000 distinct CDR3 sequences, about 10% seen once. The data derive from a study of T cells after yellow fever vaccination. About the study: CD3, CD45RA, CCR7 and CD95 defined the sorted EM, EMRA, CM and Tscm memory subsets.

The CDR3 is made up of 16 amino acids. Per germline, CDR1 SGHRS and CDR2 YFSETQ. With 2 bases removed from V and 0 bases from J, the gap between germline ends came to 12 bases. This sample comprised PBMCs, either bulk or a sorted T-cell subset (CD4+, CD8+, memory, or dextramer-sorted; not recorded which), obtained less than 16 days after the first yellow fever vaccination. The clonotype was recovered from a man younger than 35 who received the YFV17D yellow fever vaccine. The chain uses TRBV5-1 and TRBJ1-3, with D perhaps matching TRBD1 (5 bases). The DNA of the CDR3 is TGCGCCAGCAGCTTCGGCAGGGCCCTCTCTGGAAACACCATATATTTT. Protein product: CASSFGRALSGNTIYF.